The sequence of this T cell receptor beta chain was determined in a study of blood T cells in healthy people across ages (dated by TCRdb to the mid-2010s). About the full investigation: In model experiments, template switching captured roughly one uniquely barcoded TCR beta cDNA molecule for every two T cells. Using the same blood draw, the study looked at two additional independent replicas of 1 million unique cDNA reads for two donors, one aged 18 to 29 and the other aged 80 or older. Donors were grouped into four age groups: young (average about 15 years), middle-aged (roughly 40), aged (about 60) and long-lived (approximately 78). The study measured age-related changes in TCR beta repertoire diversity using deep sequencing normalized with unique cDNA molecular identifiers. The study at large found these results: A strong correlation was found between observed TCR beta diversity and the percentage of naive T cells measured by flow cytometry. Bulk unsorted PBMC profiling prevented conclusive comparison of naive and antigen-experienced compartments. Compared with the aged group, more naive CD4+ T cells, fewer expanded clones and increased TCR diversity were shown by the long-lived group, suggesting age selection. Estimates of total diversity based on one million sequenced T cells were regarded as lower bounds and as underestimates. Observed TCR beta diversity per million T cells fell roughly linearly with age, and a significant reduction was already apparent by age around 40. Because donor CMV infection status was unknown, age-related changes in expanded clonotypes were potentially confounded.

Library generation was performed with 5' RACE. TCRdb lists the instrument as Illumina HiSeq 2500. The second PCR ran for roughly 7 to 12 cycles and used a J-beta primer mix along with a sample-barcoded 5' primer. A unique molecular identifier was introduced onto each TCR beta cDNA molecule by a template-switch 5' adaptor carrying 12 random nucleotides. At least 2.5 million CDR3-containing paired-end reads were obtained from each sample. First-strand cDNA synthesis was performed from all RNA using the Mint cDNA synthesis kit, with priming by a TRBC-specific oligonucleotide. Following uracil-DNA glycosylase treatment, a first 18-cycle PCR with universal primers M1SS and BC2_uni_R was performed on all cDNA. Processing in the source paper ran as follows. For normalization, 1 million high-quality reads, each with a distinct molecular identifier, were randomly selected from each sample. Reads with shared molecular identifiers were discarded instead of being binned into consensus sequences. MiTCR, with a Q25 quality threshold and the strictest error-elimination algorithm, was used for CDR3 identification, clonotype clustering and error correction. A nonparametric unseen species model with Euler transformation was used to estimate a lower bound on total TCR beta diversity. TCRdb passed the public sequencing reads through fastp at Q25 and MiXCR, retaining productive beta sequences. Rows with a matching CDR3 protein are joined into one entry that keeps the most common DNA and genes. The V and J calls and clone size come from TCRdb's table, not from the authors' own analysis. The sample includes about 800,000 distinct CDR3 sequences, with 20% to 25% observed a single time. The biggest ten clones account for approximately 4% of the sample.

V trim: 2 bases; J trim: 4 bases; unmatched bases: 6. Based on the germline V gene, the CDR1 and CDR2 sequences are SGHTA and FQGNSA. Reading from cysteine to phenylalanine, the CDR3 counts 15 amino acids. The kept DNA is CDR3 alone, 45 bases in frame from the first base. Only a few counts were recorded for this clonotype. Its target antigen remains unknown. It has no much larger one-base neighbor in the sample; base qualities were not kept. The donors were about 40 Caucasian individuals from Russia, aged roughly 6 to 100 years, who were systemically healthy. Around 10 milliliters of peripheral blood were drawn from each donor into EDTA-treated Vacutainer tubes. Ficoll-Paque density-gradient centrifugation was used to isolate PBMCs, with at least 6.5 million obtained per sample. Total RNA, at least 5.5 micrograms per sample, was extracted from PBMCs with Trizol reagent. For every donor, an aliquot of PBMCs went through flow cytometry to measure the percentages of naive CD45RAhigh/CD27high T cells.

In addition, the sample was reused for a study of T cells of mothers and their children. The second investigation adds: Nine systemically healthy Caucasian individuals, comprising three mothers and their six children, were included as donors. cDNA synthesis used all of the extracted RNA, with approximately 1.4 ug of RNA in each 15 ul reaction. In the second PCR, sample barcodes and 2-4 random nucleotides were introduced via the M1S primer. More than 9 million TCR beta CDR3 reads were obtained from each mother, and approximately 3 million reads were obtained from each child. In both related and unrelated pairs, thymic selection shapes the output of TCR recombination in a similar way, with inherited differences having only a minor effect. Normalized repertoire overlap was always found to be slightly, but never significantly, higher in related mother-child pairs than in unrelated mother-child pairs. No persistent microchimeric T cell clones were detected, at a sensitivity of roughly 100 clones per million clonotypes. The study used deep NGS to compare TCR beta repertoires of mothers and children, seeking features distinguishing related mother-child pairs from unrelated individuals. On average, the children were approximately 11 +/- 4 years old, while the mothers were approximately 41 +/- 4 years old. After adapter ligation was performed with NEBNext reagents, the libraries were sequenced on an Illumina HiSeq 2000 with 100+100 nt paired-end reads. To prevent cross-contamination, the mother and child libraries were prepared a month apart and were sequenced in separate runs. Between roughly 500,000 and 2,100,000 distinct TCR beta clonotypes were identified per donor. Naive TCR beta clonotypes were estimated from low-frequency clonotypes matched to each donor's FACS-determined naive share, without sorting.

This chain is built from TRBV7-2 and TRBJ2-5; TRBD2 fits 8 bases in the junction. The origin of this receptor is a boy aged 5-17 years in good health. The sample comprised blood. The sequenced DNA is TGTGCCAGCAGCTTAATCAGCGGGAGTCGAGAGACCCAGTACTTC. This gives the protein CASSLISGSRETQYF.